One T cell receptor (beta chain) is described in this entry. Its antigen is not identified. The data derive from a study of T-cell memory formation after mild COVID-19. Regarding the study as a whole: Some SARS-CoV-2-responding clones were already detected in memory before infection. SARS-CoV-2 specificity was not confirmed for second-wave clones peaking on day 37. Clones shrinking between day 15 and 85 showed a balanced CD4/CD8 split, and those that grew later tilted toward CD4+. Contracting CD4+ clones were located mainly in CM and EM, and CD8+ clones in EMRA.

One entry per CDR3 protein results from TCRdb running MiXCR on the 5' RACE reads. The repertoire includes roughly 310,000 distinct CDR3 sequences, around 15% of them detected once, and 22% sits in the top ten. The source material was PBMCs or a T cell subset sorted from them (not recorded which). The TCR originated in a man between 18 and 29 years old who had mild COVID-19 (a few samples of this study predate the infection). Cell type and time point are not known.

In DNA form, the CDR3 reads TGTGCCAGCAGCTTGGAGGGAGGGGATCAGCCCCAGCATTTT. This translates into CASSLEGGDQPQHF. The gene calls are TRBV7-9 and TRBJ1-5; tentative D call: TRBD1 (5 bases). CDR1 is SEHNR and CDR2 is FQNEAQ in the germline V gene (reference sequence). This CDR3 is 14 amino acids long. V lost 3 bases and J 5 bases, leaving 11 bases between the germline ends. Full variable domain (remainder filled in from reference TRBV7-9 and TRBJ1-5): DTGVSQNPRHKITKRGQNVTFRCDPISEHNRLYWYRQTLGQGPEFLTYFQNEAQLEKSRLLSDRFSAERPKGSFSTLEIQRTEQGDSAMYLCASSLEGGDQPQHFGDGTRLSIL.